These T cell receptor beta chains were read from a single sample in a study of CD8+ T cells in alopecia areata. TCRdb's copy holds only in-frame clones and misses some; the assay was immunoSEQ multiplex PCR. The data contain some 200,000 clones, 58% of them singletons. The sample in question was CD4+ T cells sorted from blood, obtained at week 24, from a patient treated with tofacitinib. The receptors originated from a human donor with alopecia areata. Both conserved end residues are part of each CDR3. The order of the fields is D gene, J gene, V gene, clone size, CDR3 DNA, CDR3 protein. A D gene is named only where the DNA matches it firmly. Some rows have no size entry. The others give once, few or many, or a class for an expanded clone.

. TRBJ2-7 TRBV6-5 . TGTGCCAGCAGCCGGGATCCCTACGAGCAGTACTTC CASSRDPYEQYF
. TRBJ2-7 TRBV15 few TGTGCCACCAGCATTGGGACGGGTACCTACGAGCAGTACTTC CATSIGTGTYEQYF
. TRBJ1-5 TRBV6-6 . TGTGCCAGCAGTTACGGTCTCCTTAGCAATCAGCCCCAGCATTTT CASSYGLLSNQPQHF
TRBD1 TRBJ2-7 TRBV7-3 . TGTGCCAGCAGCTTAAATACAGGGGGCGAGCAGTACTTC CASSLNTGGEQYF
. TRBJ1-6 TRBV5-6 . TGTGCCAGCAGCTTGCTGCGGTCACCCCTCCACTTT CASSLLRSPLHF
TRBD2 TRBJ2-1 TRBV7-3 . TGTGCCAGCAGCCTATCCTCTAGCGGCAATGAGCAGTTCTTC CASSLSSSGNEQFF
. TRBJ2-1 TRBV30 . TGTGCCTGGAGTGTACGGGGCGGGACCTACAATGAGCAGTTCTTC CAWSVRGGTYNEQFF
. TRBJ1-2 TRBV6-5 . TGTGCCAGCAGCGCCCCGGGACGGCGGATGTATGGCTACACCTTC CASSAPGRRMYGYTF
. TRBJ2-2 TRBV19 . TGTGCCAGTAGCATCCGACAGGAGGGTTTAAGGGAGCTGTTTTTT CASSIRQEGLRELFF
TRBD2 TRBJ2-7 TRBV5-1 . TGCGCCAGCAGCACCACTCTAGCGGGAGAGCAGTACTTC CASSTTLAGEQYF
. TRBJ1-1 TRBV2 . TGTGCCAGCAGGCGGATGGGAAAGGAGAACACTGAAGCTTTCTTT CASRRMGKENTEAFF
TRBD1 TRBJ2-7 TRBV10-3 few TGTGCCATCAGCAGACCCGGGACAGGGGAAGACGAGCAGTACTTC CAISRPGTGEDEQYF
. TRBJ2-6 TRBV5-1 few TGCGCCAGCAGATCGGACAACGTCCTGACTTTC CASRSDNVLTF
. TRBJ1-5 TRBV5-1 few TGCGCCAGCAGCTTGACCCCCGGAGGCAATCAGCCCCAGCATTTT CASSLTPGGNQPQHF
. TRBJ2-5 TRBV14 few TGTGCCAGCAGCCAAGAGGCTCGAGAGACCCAGTACTTC CASSQEARETQYF
. TRBJ2-7 TRBV20-1 once TGCAGTGCTAGTGACTACGAGCAGTACTTC CSASDYEQYF
. TRBJ1-2 TRBV27 . TGTGCCAGCAGTTTTGGTCCCTCGGGCTATGGCTACACCTTC CASSFGPSGYGYTF
TRBD1 TRBJ1-5 TRBV19 . TGTGCCAGTAGATGGACAGGTAGGAACAATCAGCCCCAGCATTTT CASRWTGRNNQPQHF
. TRBJ2-3 TRBV7-2 . TGTGCCAGCAGCTTAGTGAAGGGAGATACGCAGTATTTT CASSLVKGDTQYF
. TRBJ2-1 TRBV18 . TGTGCCAGCTCACCACGACTAGAGGATAACAATGAGCAGTTCTTC CASSPRLEDNNEQFF
. TRBJ1-2 TRBV5-1 . TGCGCCAGCAGCTCAAACAGGGTTCGCTACACCTTC CASSSNRVRYTF
. TRBJ1-5 TRBV29-1 . TGCAGCGTTGAAGGTAGGGATGGTCAGCCCCAGCATTTT CSVEGRDGQPQHF
. TRBJ2-5 TRBV28 . TGTGCCAGCAGTTTTATCGTAGGCCCCCAGTACTTC CASSFIVGPQYF
. TRBJ2-7 TRBV27 . TGTGCCAGCAGTTTATCGGTACTCACAGTGCACGAGCAGTACTTC CASSLSVLTVHEQYF
TRBD1 TRBJ1-4 TRBV4-3 few TGCGCCAGCAGCCGTTCCGGGACAGGGAATGAAAAACTGTTTTTT CASSRSGTGNEKLFF
. TRBJ2-7 TRBV7-2 . TGTGCCAGCTCTACTCAGGGGGGAGGCCGCTACGAGCAGTACTTC CASSTQGGGRYEQYF
. TRBJ1-2 TRBV18 once TGTGCCAGCTCACCAAAGGACTATGGCTACACCTTC CASSPKDYGYTF
TRBD1 TRBJ1-2 TRBV4-3 few TGCGCCAGCAGCCAAGGACAGGGCTATGGCTACACCTTC CASSQGQGYGYTF
. TRBJ2-3 TRBV6-5 . TGTGCCAGCAGAATAGAGGATACGCAGTATTTT CASRIEDTQYF
. TRBJ2-5 TRBV7-2 . TGTGCCAGCAGCCCGGGAAGGTCGGGATGGGTGGAGACCCAGTACTTC CASSPGRSGWVETQYF
. TRBJ2-3 TRBV7-3 . TGTGCCAGCAGCAGGGGGAACACAGATACGCAGTATTTT CASSRGNTDTQYF
. TRBJ2-3 TRBV5-1 few TGCGCCAGCAGCTTGGGGGACCGCACAGATACGCAGTATTTT CASSLGDRTDTQYF
TRBD2 TRBJ2-1 TRBV2 . TGTGCCAGCAGTGAAACCCTAGCGGGAGGGGCCTACAATGAGCAGTTCTTC CASSETLAGGAYNEQFF
TRBD2 TRBJ2-5 TRBV5-1 few TGCGCCACGAGCGGGGACCAAGAGACCCAGTACTTC CATSGDQETQYF
. TRBJ1-6 TRBV18 few TGTGCCAGCTCACCAGTGACAGGCAGGGTGAAATCACCCCTCCACTTT CASSPVTGRVKSPLHF
. TRBJ1-5 TRBV10-3 . TGTGCCATCAGTATGACAGATCGCAATCAGCCCCAGCATTTT CAISMTDRNQPQHF
TRBD2 TRBJ2-7 TRBV11-1 . TGTGCCAGCAGCTTAAGGCAGGGAGGGGAGCAGTACTTC CASSLRQGGEQYF
. TRBJ2-4 TRBV9 . TGTGCCAGCAGCGTAGGGACCGAAAACATTCAGTACTTC CASSVGTENIQYF
TRBD1 TRBJ2-2 TRBV30 . TGTGCCTGGAGAGGGGGCGCGAACACCGGGGAGCTGTTTTTT CAWRGGANTGELFF
. TRBJ2-2 TRBV6-5 . TGTGCCAGCAGTTACAAGGCTAACCCTAACACCGGGGAGCTGTTTTTT CASSYKANPNTGELFF
. TRBJ2-5 TRBV4-2 once TGTGCCAGCAGCCAAGATCTGAGCCAAGAGACCCAGTACTTC CASSQDLSQETQYF